This TCR beta chain was profiled in a study of T-cell reconstitution after alpha-beta-depleted transplantation in children. This CDR3 comprises 15 residues. The V segment lost 0 bases and the J segment 7 bases; nucleotides outside the gene matches: 7. Germline V CDR1 and CDR2: SGDLS, YYNGEE. Unique molecular identifiers were built into the TCRbeta library. MiXCR, applied by TCRdb to the PCR reads, yields one record per CDR3 protein. The sample lists more than 450,000 distinct CDR3 sequences; about 18% were seen once. This clonotype was recorded a few times. The chain combines TRBV9 with TRBJ2-1; 7 positions agree with TRBD2. The receptor's source is a human donor who donated a stem cell graft to a child with acute lymphoblastic leukemia. The sequences come from PBMCs from the stem cell graft donor, collected from the stem cell graft. Written as DNA, the CDR3 is TGTGCCAGCAGCGTAGAAACGGGGGGATTAAATGAGCAGTTCTTC. This codes for CASSVETGGLNEQFF. The variable domain in full, completed from reference TRBV9 and TRBJ2-1, reads DSGVTQTPKHLITATGQRVTLRCSPRSGDLSVYWYQQSLDQGLQFLIQYYNGEERAKGNILERFSAQQFPDLHSELNLSSLELGDSALYFCASSVETGGLNEQFFGPGTRLTVL.